The subject of this entry is one T cell receptor beta chain. Those enrolled in Seattle joined during active infection and were followed longitudinally afterward. In the original analysis: Estimation of nucleated cell counts relied on the amplification of reference gene primers. Profiling relied on immunoSEQ multiplex PCR, and the TCRdb table lists in-frame clones only, not all of them. V and J calls and clone size are given by that table; D and trimming were obtained from the DNA. The sample shows about 250,000 clones, around 89% of them seen only once. V was cut by 2 bases and J by 4 bases, with 12 bases left in between. In germline, CDR1 is SGHNT, CDR2 YYREEE (reference sequence). The CDR3 is 14 residues long. This record comes from a study of blood T cell repertoires in COVID-19. Study summary: The United States, Italy and Spain supplied acute and convalescent COVID-19 samples. PBMCs, B-cell-depleted T cells, or T cells were the source of the cDNA or gDNA that made up the material.

This clonotype originated in a woman in her 30s with COVID-19, enrolled during active disease. The sequenced material came from peripheral blood. The chain couples TRBV5-4 to TRBJ1-2; D unclear. The DNA for the CDR3 is TGTGCCAGCAGCTTTGGAGGGCCATCCTATGGCTACACCTTC. Translation: CASSFGGPSYGYTF.